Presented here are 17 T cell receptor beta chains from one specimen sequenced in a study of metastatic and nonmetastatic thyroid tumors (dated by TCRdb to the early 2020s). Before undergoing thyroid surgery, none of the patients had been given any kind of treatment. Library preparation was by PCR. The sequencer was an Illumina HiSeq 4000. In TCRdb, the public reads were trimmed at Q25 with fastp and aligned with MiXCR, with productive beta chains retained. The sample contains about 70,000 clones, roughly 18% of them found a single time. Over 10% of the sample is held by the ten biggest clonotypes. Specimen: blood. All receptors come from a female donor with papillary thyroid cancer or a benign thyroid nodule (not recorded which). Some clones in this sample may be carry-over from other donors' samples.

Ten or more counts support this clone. The CDR3 here is CAWSGYKPGELFF. The CDR3 DNA is TGTGCCTGGAGTGGGTATAAACCCGGGGAGCTGTTTTTT. The rearrangement links TRBV30 to TRBJ2-2, with D unclear. V was clipped by 1 base and J by 6 bases, with 9 bases between them. The CDR3 covers 13 residues. The V gene's germline CDR1 is GTSNPN and CDR2 SVGIG (reference sequence).

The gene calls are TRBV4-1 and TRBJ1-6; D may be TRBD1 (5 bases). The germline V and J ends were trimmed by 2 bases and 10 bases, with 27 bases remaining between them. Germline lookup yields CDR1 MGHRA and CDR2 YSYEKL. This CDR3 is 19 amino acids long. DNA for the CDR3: TGCGCCAGCAGCCAAACCCCCACTGGGCCGGGGGGGACTCGGTCACCCCTCCACTTT. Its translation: CASSQTPTGPGGTRSPLHF.

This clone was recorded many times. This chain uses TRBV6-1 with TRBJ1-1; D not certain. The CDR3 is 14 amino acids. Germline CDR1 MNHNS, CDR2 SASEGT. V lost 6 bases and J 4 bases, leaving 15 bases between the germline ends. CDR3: CASREGGGGTEAFF. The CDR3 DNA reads TGTGCCAGCAGGGAGGGAGGCGGCGGCACTGAAGCTTTCTTT.

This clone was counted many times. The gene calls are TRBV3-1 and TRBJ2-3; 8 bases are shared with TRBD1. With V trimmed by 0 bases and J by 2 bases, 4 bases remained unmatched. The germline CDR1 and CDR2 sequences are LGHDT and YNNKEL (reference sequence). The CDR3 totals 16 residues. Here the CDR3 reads CASSQDGTGFTDTQYF. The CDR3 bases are TGTGCCAGCAGCCAAGACGGGACAGGATTCACAGATACGCAGTATTTT.

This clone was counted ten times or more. The CDR3 DNA is TGTGCCAGCAGGGGGCTTGGCACAGATACGCAGTATTTT. Protein sequence: CASRGLGTDTQYF. The gene calls are TRBV6-2 or TRBV6-3 and TRBJ2-3, with a weak D call TRBD1 (5 bases). The CDR3 spans 13 residues. Germline V lookup: CDR1 MNHEY, CDR2 SVGEGT. The V end lost 6 bases, the J end lost 1 base, and 8 bases lay between the germline ends.

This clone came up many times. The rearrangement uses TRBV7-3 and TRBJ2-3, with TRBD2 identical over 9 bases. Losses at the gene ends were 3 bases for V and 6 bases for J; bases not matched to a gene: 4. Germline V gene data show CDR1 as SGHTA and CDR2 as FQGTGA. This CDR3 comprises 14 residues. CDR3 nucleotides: TGTGCCAGCAGCTTCGCGGGAGGGGTCGATACGCAGTATTTT. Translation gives CASSFAGGVDTQYF.

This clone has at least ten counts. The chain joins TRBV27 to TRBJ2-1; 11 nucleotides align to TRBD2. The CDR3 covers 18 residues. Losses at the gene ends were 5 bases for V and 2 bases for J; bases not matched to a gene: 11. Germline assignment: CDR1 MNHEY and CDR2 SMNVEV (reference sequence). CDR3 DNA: TGTGCCAGCAGTCCCATAGCGGGAGGGGGGGGGCCCTACAATGAGCAGTTCTTC. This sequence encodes CASSPIAGGGGPYNEQFF.

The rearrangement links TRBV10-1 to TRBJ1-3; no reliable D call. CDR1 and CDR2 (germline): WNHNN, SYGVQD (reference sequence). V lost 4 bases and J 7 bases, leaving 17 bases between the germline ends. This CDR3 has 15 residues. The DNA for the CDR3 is TGCGCCAGCAGTGCGGCCTCCTCGCTTCGGAACACCATATATTTT. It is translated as CASSAASSLRNTIYF.

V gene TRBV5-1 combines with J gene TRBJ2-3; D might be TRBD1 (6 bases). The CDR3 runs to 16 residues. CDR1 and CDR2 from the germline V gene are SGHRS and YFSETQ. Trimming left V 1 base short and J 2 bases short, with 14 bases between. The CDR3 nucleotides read TGCGCCAGCAGCTTGCCCCAGCAGGGGATCACAGATACGCAGTATTTT. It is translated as CASSLPQQGITDTQYF.

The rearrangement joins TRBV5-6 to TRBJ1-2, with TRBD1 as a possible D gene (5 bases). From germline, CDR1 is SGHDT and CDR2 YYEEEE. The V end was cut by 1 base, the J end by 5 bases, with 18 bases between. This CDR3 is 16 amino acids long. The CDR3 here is CASSLPGADLRYGYTF. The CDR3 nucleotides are TGTGCCAGCAGCTTGCCCGGGGCCGACTTGAGGTATGGCTACACCTTC. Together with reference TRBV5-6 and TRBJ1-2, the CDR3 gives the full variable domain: DAGVTQSPTHLIKTRGQQVTLRCSPKSGHDTVSWYQQALGQGPQFIFQYYEEEERQRGNFPDRFSGHQFPNYSSELNVNALLLGDSALYLCASSLPGADLRYGYTFGSGTRLTVV.

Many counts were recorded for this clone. The CDR3 here is CSARDLNRAHGYTF. CDR3 DNA sequence: TGCAGTGCTAGAGATCTCAACAGGGCTCATGGCTACACCTTC. V and J are TRBV20-1 and TRBJ1-2; possible D gene TRBD1, 6 bases. Germline assignment: CDR1 DFQATT and CDR2 SNEGSKA (reference sequence). The CDR3 extends over 14 amino acids. The ends were cut back, 0 bases at V and 6 bases at J, with 14 bases in the middle.

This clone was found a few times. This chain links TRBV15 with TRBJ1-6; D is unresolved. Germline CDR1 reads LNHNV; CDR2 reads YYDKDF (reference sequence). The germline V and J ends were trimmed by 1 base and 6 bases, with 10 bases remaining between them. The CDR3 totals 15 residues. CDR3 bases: TGTGCCACCAGCAGAGTTGGGGAGTTTAATTCACCCCTCCACTTT. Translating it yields CATSRVGEFNSPLHF.

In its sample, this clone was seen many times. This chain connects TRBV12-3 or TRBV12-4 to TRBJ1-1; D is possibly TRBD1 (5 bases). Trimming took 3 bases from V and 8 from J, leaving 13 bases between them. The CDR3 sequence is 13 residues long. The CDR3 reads CASSLGQGVEAFF. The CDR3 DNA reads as TGTGCCAGCAGTTTGGGGCAGGGTGTCGAAGCTTTCTTT.

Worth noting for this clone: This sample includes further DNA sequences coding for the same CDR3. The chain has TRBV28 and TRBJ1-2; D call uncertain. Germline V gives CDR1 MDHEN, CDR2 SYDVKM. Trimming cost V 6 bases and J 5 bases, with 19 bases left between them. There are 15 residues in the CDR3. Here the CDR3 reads CASSPSRGSIYGYTF. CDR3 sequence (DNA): TGTGCCAGCAGCCCCTCTAGAGGTAGCATTTATGGCTACACCTTC.

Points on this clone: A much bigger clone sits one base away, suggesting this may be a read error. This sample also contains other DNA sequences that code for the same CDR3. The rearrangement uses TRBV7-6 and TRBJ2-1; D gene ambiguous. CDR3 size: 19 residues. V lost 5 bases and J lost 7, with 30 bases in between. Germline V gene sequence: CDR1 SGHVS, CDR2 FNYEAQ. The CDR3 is CASSPNRGVGRLVSNEQFF. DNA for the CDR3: TGTGCCAGCAGCCCCAACCGCGGTGTCGGCAGGCTCGTTAGTAATGAGCAGTTCTTC.

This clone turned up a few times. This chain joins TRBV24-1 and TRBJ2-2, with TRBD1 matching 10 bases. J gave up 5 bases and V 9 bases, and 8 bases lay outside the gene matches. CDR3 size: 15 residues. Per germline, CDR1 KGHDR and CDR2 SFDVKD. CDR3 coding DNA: TGTGCCACCGGTACCGGGACAGGGGAAACCGGGGAGCTGTTTTTT. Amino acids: CATGTGTGETGELFF.

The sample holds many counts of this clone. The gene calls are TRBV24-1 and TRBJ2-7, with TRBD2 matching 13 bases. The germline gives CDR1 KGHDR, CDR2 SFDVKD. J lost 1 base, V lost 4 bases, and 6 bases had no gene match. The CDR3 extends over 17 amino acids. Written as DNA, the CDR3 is TGTGCCACCAGTGAGGGGACTAGCGGGAAGGGATCCTACGAGCAGTACTTC. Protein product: CATSEGTSGKGSYEQYF.